This TCR beta chain comes out of a study of T cell responses to AZD1222 COVID-19 vaccine. Comments on this clone: The antigen remains undetermined.

Sequencing was performed with immunoSEQ multiplex PCR; in TCRdb, only in-frame clones are kept and a portion is missing. The sample records fewer than 150,000 clones, more than 85% being singletons. There are 15 residues in the CDR3. Germline V gene sequence: CDR1 MNHEY, CDR2 SMNVEV (reference sequence). V dropped 6 bases and J dropped 0 bases, with 14 bases sitting between them. The study, taken as a whole, reports: Spike-specific TCR repertoires showed rising breadth and depth after two AZD1222 doses.

This specimen consisted of peripheral blood, obtained on day 0 of AZD1222 vaccination. The clonotype comes from an adult in good health. The chain has TRBV27 and TRBJ1-1; maybe TRBD1 (6 bases). CDR3 DNA: TGTGCCAGCAGCGATGACAGGAGAATGAACACTGAAGCTTTCTTT. Amino acids: CASSDDRRMNTEAFF.